This is a list of T cell receptor beta chains from one sample in a study of neurological immune-mediated disorders. TCRdb processed the 5' RACE reads anew with MiXCR; each CDR3 protein has one entry. The table includes approximately 89,000 distinct CDR3 sequences, roughly 4.3% detected once. The sequenced sample consisted of PBMCs. The receptor source for this set is a woman aged 60-70 years with multiple sclerosis. CDR3s include the opening cysteine and the closing phenylalanine or tryptophan. D genes are given only for firm matches. Clone sizes are given selectively: once, few, many, or a class where the clone is expanded.

size: many
length: 15
J: TRBJ1-5
V: TRBV5-1
D: .
DNA: TGCGCCAGCAGCTTGAACGGGAACCTCAATCAGCCCCAGCATTTT
CDR3: CASSLNGNLNQPQHF

size: many
length: 13
J: TRBJ1-2
V: TRBV20-1
D: .
DNA: TGCAGTGCTCCGTCCGGGACCGCTAATGGCTACACCTTC
CDR3: CSAPSGTANGYTF

size: .
length: 15
J: TRBJ2-7
V: TRBV6-2/TRBV6-3
D: .
DNA: TGTGCCAGCAGTTACGCGGGACAGAGCTCCTACGAGCAGTACTTC
CDR3: CASSYAGQSSYEQYF

size: many
length: 16
J: TRBJ1-4
V: TRBV20-1
D: TRBD1
DNA: TGCAGTGCTAGTAACAGGGGCTTCGAACTCAATGAAAAACTGTTTTTT
CDR3: CSASNRGFELNEKLFF

size: many
length: 13
J: TRBJ2-5
V: TRBV29-1
D: .
DNA: TGCAGCCATCTGGCCCATCAGGGGGAGACCCAGTACTTC
CDR3: CSHLAHQGETQYF

size: many
length: 14
J: TRBJ1-3
V: TRBV20-1
D: .
DNA: TGCAGTGCTAGAGCGGACAGCTCTGGAAACACCATATATTTT
CDR3: CSARADSSGNTIYF

size: .
length: 16
J: TRBJ1-5
V: TRBV5-1
D: .
DNA: TGCACCAGCAGCTTGGTTCCAGGGACCTTCAATCAGCCCCAGCATTTT
CDR3: CTSSLVPGTFNQPQHF

size: many
length: 14
J: TRBJ2-1
V: TRBV5-1
D: .
DNA: TGCGCCAGCAGCTTACCGGACAGATACAATGAGCAGTTCTTC
CDR3: CASSLPDRYNEQFF

size: many
length: 13
J: TRBJ2-5
V: TRBV20-1
D: .
DNA: TGCAGTGCTAGAGCTCTAGCTGGCGAGACCCAGTACTTC
CDR3: CSARALAGETQYF

size: many
length: 14
J: TRBJ2-5
V: TRBV12-3/TRBV12-4
D: .
DNA: TGTGCCAGCAGTTTAGGCCAGCTCCAAGAGACCCAGTACTTC
CDR3: CASSLGQLQETQYF

size: many
length: 15
J: TRBJ2-3
V: TRBV5-1
D: TRBD2
DNA: TGCGCCAGCAGCGACACGGGGACTAGCGGGGGGACGCAGTATTTT
CDR3: CASSDTGTSGGTQYF